This note documents a single TCR beta chain sequence. The data were taken from a study of shared clonotypes between healthy human individuals. Per the study methods: Quality scores were absent from the junction-only immunoSEQ sequences, so filtering differed. Libraries were prepared by immunoSEQ multiplex PCR; TCRdb keeps only in-frame clonotypes and omits some of them. V, J and clone size were drawn from that table, and D and trimming were deduced from the DNA. Of about 1 million clones listed, roughly 70% were seen once; the top ten hold about 1.5%. Germline-derived CDR1 and CDR2 are SGHRS and YFSETQ. V lost 0 bases, J lost 2 bases, and 14 bases lay in between. This CDR3 comprises 16 residues.

The sample was memory CD4+ T cells sorted from blood. Subset reported: CD45RA-negative fraction. The rearrangement links TRBV5-1 to TRBJ2-5; D ambiguous. This clonotype originated in a man younger than 30 in good health. The CDR3 sequence is CASSLGFYRQQETQYF. The CDR3 DNA reads as TGCGCCAGCAGCTTGGGTTTTTACCGGCAGCAAGAGACCCAGTACTTC.